Shown below are 23 T cell receptor beta chains from a single sample sequenced in a study of cytomegalovirus exposure and HLA in healthy donors. PCR used 60 Vbeta primers and 13 Jbeta primers. This table comes from immunoSEQ multiplex PCR, and its TCRdb copy is limited to in-frame clones, with some not included. The data hold more than 95,000 clones, with 76% observed a single time. The sample comprised PBMCs. These receptors were collected from a young woman in good health and CMV-seropositive.

The rearrangement uses TRBV5-4 and TRBJ1-1, with 8 bases aligning to TRBD1. The junction had 4 bases not matched to a gene; V was cut back by 1 base and J by 5 bases. Germline V gene lookup returns CDR1 SGHNT and CDR2 YYREEE (reference sequence). The CDR3 loop spans 14 amino acids. The CDR3 DNA sequence: TGTGCCAGCAGCTTGTGGACAGGGAAGACTGAAGCTTTCTTT. This gives the protein CASSLWTGKTEAFF. The full variable domain, rest sourced from reference TRBV5-4 and TRBJ1-1, is ETGVTQSPTHLIKTRGQQVTLRCSSQSGHNTVSWYQQALGQGPQFIFQYYREEENGRGNFPPRFSGLQFPNYSSELNVNALELDDSALYLCASSLWTGKTEAFFGQGTRLTVV.

This clone was observed a few times. The gene calls are TRBV28 and TRBJ1-4, with a possible D match to TRBD1 (6 bases). From germline, CDR1 is MDHEN and CDR2 SYDVKM. The germline V and J ends were trimmed by 5 bases and 8 bases, with 15 bases remaining between them. The CDR3 is made up of 14 amino acids. The CDR3: CASSQQGVGEKLFF. The CDR3 DNA sequence: TGTGCCAGCAGTCAACAGGGTGTCGGCGAAAAACTGTTTTTT.

The rearrangement links TRBV29-1 to TRBJ2-2, with 10 bases identical to TRBD2. V dropped 4 bases and J dropped 5; count of bases not matched to a gene: 1. The CDR3 consists of 13 residues. Germline V lookup: CDR1 SQVTM, CDR2 ANQGSEA. The CDR3 coding sequence is TGCAGCGTTGTAGCGGGAGGTACCGGGGAGCTGTTTTTT. It yields the protein CSVVAGGTGELFF.

The chain joins TRBV9 to TRBJ2-2, with TRBD2 identical over 9 bases. Trimming removed 3 bases from V and 7 bases from J; junction bases left unmatched: 10. Germline V lookup: CDR1 SGDLS, CDR2 YYNGEE. The CDR3 is made up of 16 amino acids. DNA for the CDR3: TGTGCCAGCAGCGCACCAGGCGGGAGGGCTATCGGGGAGCTGTTTTTT. It yields the protein CASSAPGGRAIGELFF. The variable domain in full, completed from reference TRBV9 and TRBJ2-2, reads DSGVTQTPKHLITATGQRVTLRCSPRSGDLSVYWYQQSLDQGLQFLIQYYNGEERAKGNILERFSAQQFPDLHSELNLSSLELGDSALYFCASSAPGGRAIGELFFGEGSRLTVL.

The V gene is TRBV7-3, the J gene TRBJ2-6, with 8 bases identical to TRBD1. CDR3 size: 16 residues. Looked up from germline, CDR1 is SGHTA and CDR2 is FQGTGA. The V and J ends lost 5 bases and 2 bases, in that order; junction bases with no gene match: 5. The CDR3 loop reads CASSPRTGTGANVLTF. The CDR3 bases are TGTGCCAGCAGCCCGCGGACAGGGACTGGGGCCAACGTCCTGACTTTC.

This clone was observed a handful of times. The chain employs TRBV5-1 and TRBJ2-5; D might be TRBD2 (7 bases). The length of the CDR3 is 14 residues. Germline V gene sequence: CDR1 SGHRS, CDR2 YFSETQ. Trimming shortened V by 0 bases and J by 5 bases, and 11 bases separated the two germline ends. CDR3 DNA: TGCGCCAGCAGCTTGGACGGGGGGCTGGAGACCCAGTACTTC. The encoded protein is CASSLDGGLETQYF.

This chain connects TRBV7-9 to TRBJ2-7, with 7 bases fitting TRBD2. The V gene's germline CDR1 is SEHNR and CDR2 FQNEAQ (reference sequence). The ends lost 8 bases at V and 7 bases at J; junction bases unmatched: 5. This CDR3 region has 11 residues. CDR3 in amino acids: CASAREQEQYF. The DNA for the CDR3 is TGTGCCAGCGCGCGGGAGCAAGAGCAGTACTTC.

This chain uses TRBV10-2 with TRBJ1-4; no clear D gene. The V end was cut by 3 bases, the J end by 8 bases, with 7 bases between. From germline, CDR1 is WSHSY and CDR2 SAAADI. The CDR3 totals 12 residues. The CDR3 spells CASSEQLEKLFF. CDR3 DNA: TGCGCCAGCAGTGAACAGCTCGAAAAACTGTTTTTT.

This clone was observed a handful of times. The J gene is TRBJ2-1, the V gene TRBV27; 7 bases fit TRBD1. There are 16 residues in the CDR3. The germline CDR1 and CDR2 sequences are MNHEY and SMNVEV (reference sequence). V gave up 6 bases and J gave up 6 bases; unmatched junction bases: 14. CDR3 loop: CASRNQTGDRGNEQFF. The CDR3 nucleotides read TGTGCCAGCAGAAATCAAACAGGGGATCGTGGCAATGAGCAGTTCTTC.

This clone has just one count. Here the CDR3 DNA reads TGTGCCAGCAGTATCGGAGCCTCAGATACGCAGTATTTT. Translated: CASSIGASDTQYF. V usage is TRBV2 and J usage is TRBJ2-3; D remains ambiguous. CDR1 is SNHLY, CDR2 FYNNEI, per germline. Trimming took 5 bases from V and 4 from J, leaving 10 bases between them. This CDR3 has 13 residues.

The chain is built from TRBV10-3 and TRBJ1-2; D gene ambiguous. This CDR3 is built from 12 residues. Germline V CDR1 and CDR2: ENHRY, SYGVKD. Trimming pared 8 bases from V and 7 bases from J, leaving 14 bases between. CDR3 coding DNA: TGTGCCATCGCCGTGGGAAGCGGTGGCTACACCTTC. Its translation: CAIAVGSGGYTF.

The chain carries TRBV19 and TRBJ1-4, with TRBD1 matching over 8 bases. The CDR3 consists of 15 residues. In germline, CDR1 is LNHDA, CDR2 SQIVND (reference sequence). The ends lost 6 bases at V and 4 bases at J; junction bases unmatched: 7. In DNA form, the CDR3 reads TGTGCCAGTAGCAGAGACAGGGGTAGTAATGAAAAACTGTTTTTT. Translating it yields CASSRDRGSNEKLFF.

The chain employs TRBV7-2 and TRBJ1-4; D ambiguous. The CDR3 has 12 amino acids. The germline V and J ends were trimmed by 5 bases and 7 bases, with 8 bases remaining between them. Germline lookup yields CDR1 SGHTA and CDR2 FQGNSA. This CDR3 reads CASSQLGEKLFF. In DNA, the CDR3 is TGTGCCAGCAGCCAACTTGGTGAAAAACTGTTTTTT.

The sample holds a few counts of this clone. Other DNA sequences of this sample code for an identical CDR3. The chain is built from TRBV5-4 and TRBJ2-5, with D maybe TRBD1 (5 bases). The V end was cut by 4 bases, the J end by 5 bases, with 18 bases between. The CDR3 has 15 amino acids. The germline gives CDR1 SGHNT, CDR2 YYREEE (reference sequence). CDR3 sequence: CASSPTGREVETQYF. The CDR3 DNA reads TGTGCCAGCAGCCCCACAGGACGAGAGGTGGAGACCCAGTACTTC.

The sample holds a few counts of this clone. The chain combines TRBV10-3 with TRBJ2-5; D is ambiguous. The CDR3 spans 13 residues. Trimming left V 5 bases short and J 2 bases short, with 9 bases between. Germline lookup yields CDR1 ENHRY and CDR2 SYGVKD. CDR3 DNA sequence: TGTGCCATCAGTTGGGCCATGCAAGAGACCCAGTACTTC. Translated, it gives CAISWAMQETQYF.

The CDR3 spells CASSRVRGTEAFF. As DNA, the CDR3 is TGTGCCAGCAGCCGCGTTCGGGGGACTGAAGCTTTCTTT. The rearrangement uses TRBV6-1 and TRBJ1-1; D might be TRBD1 (5 bases). Trimming stripped 6 bases from V and 5 bases from J, with 13 bases between. The germline CDR1 and CDR2 sequences are MNHNS and SASEGT. The CDR3 spans 13 residues.

V gene TRBV29-1 combines with J gene TRBJ1-1, with D possibly TRBD1 on 6 matching bases. The CDR3 has 14 residues. Per the germline V gene, CDR1 is SQVTM and CDR2 is ANQGSEA. The CDR3 sequence is CSTILDRKNTEAFF. For the CDR3, the DNA is TGCAGTACTATTTTGGACAGAAAGAACACTGAAGCTTTCTTT. Looking up the rest from reference TRBV29-1 and TRBJ1-1 gives the full variable domain: SAVISQKPSRDICQRGTSLTIQCQVDSQVTMMFWYRQQPGQSLTLIATANQGSEATYESGFVIDKFPISRPNLTFSTLTVSNMSPEDSSIYLCSTILDRKNTEAFFGQGTRLTVV.

CDR3 coding DNA: TGTGCCATCAGGAGAGGACAGTTGTGGGAGCAGTACTTC. It translates to CAIRRGQLWEQYF. The chain links TRBV10-3 to TRBJ2-7, with a tentative D call TRBD1 (6 bases). Between the trimmed V and J ends, which lost 6 bases and 7 bases, there was a span of 16 bases. The CDR3 has 13 residues. Germline V gene sequence: CDR1 ENHRY, CDR2 SYGVKD.

This chain uses TRBV2 with TRBJ1-2, with D perhaps matching TRBD1 (6 bases). This CDR3 contains 14 residues. Germline assignment: CDR1 SNHLY and CDR2 FYNNEI. The V end was cut by 5 bases, the J end by 0 bases, with 10 bases between. The CDR3 DNA reads as TGTGCCAGCAGTAGGACAGATACTAACTATGGCTACACCTTC. Its translation is CASSRTDTNYGYTF.

This clone was seen a handful of times. The V call is TRBV19, the J call TRBJ2-1, with 7 bases fitting TRBD1. V lost 9 bases, J lost 8 bases, and 25 bases stayed unmatched. CDR1 is LNHDA, CDR2 SQIVND, per germline (reference sequence). The CDR3 has 18 residues. CDR3 nucleotides: TGTGCCAGCTCCCCCGGCAGGTTAGGGCAGGGGGTGGGCCATGAGCAGTTCTTC. It codes for CASSPGRLGQGVGHEQFF.

The CDR3 DNA sequence: TGCGCCAGCAGCCAAGCGTGGGGTTGGGACTTCGCATACAATGAGCAGTTCTTC. This encodes CASSQAWGWDFAYNEQFF. The chain links TRBV4-1 to TRBJ2-1; TRBD2 is a possible D gene (6 bases). The germline gives CDR1 MGHRA, CDR2 YSYEKL. The CDR3 contains 18 residues. V lost 1 base and J 4 bases, leaving 20 bases between the germline ends.

This clone has just a few counts. The sample holds other DNA sequences that translate to the same CDR3. V gene TRBV7-3 combines with J gene TRBJ2-5; 10 nucleotides agree with TRBD1. CDR1 is SGHTA and CDR2 is FQGTGA in the germline V gene. Losses at the gene ends were 4 bases for V and 4 bases for J; bases not matched to a gene: 6. This CDR3 is built from 15 residues. The CDR3 loop reads CASSSNRDRGETQYF. The DNA of the CDR3 is TGTGCCAGCAGCTCCAACCGGGACAGGGGAGAGACCCAGTACTTC.

The table lists this clone with a few counts. This chain links TRBV9 with TRBJ2-3; 12 nucleotides match TRBD2. Germline CDR1 reads SGDLS; CDR2 reads YYNGEE. Trimming at V came to 0 bases and at J to 4 bases, leaving 3 bases not matched to a gene. This CDR3 region has 16 residues. The CDR3 is CASSVGLAGVADTQYF. CDR3 coding DNA: TGTGCCAGCAGCGTAGGACTAGCGGGAGTCGCAGATACGCAGTATTTT.